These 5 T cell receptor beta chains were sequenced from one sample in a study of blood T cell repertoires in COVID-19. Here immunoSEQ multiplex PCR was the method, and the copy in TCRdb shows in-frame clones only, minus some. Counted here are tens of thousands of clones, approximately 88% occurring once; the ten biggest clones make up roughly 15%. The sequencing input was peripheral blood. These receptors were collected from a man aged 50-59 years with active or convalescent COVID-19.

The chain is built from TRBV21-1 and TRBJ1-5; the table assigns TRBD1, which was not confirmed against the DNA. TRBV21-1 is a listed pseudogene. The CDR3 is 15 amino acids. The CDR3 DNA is TGTGCCAGCAGCAAAGCCCAGGGGGCCAACCAGCCCCAGCATTTT. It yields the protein CASSKAQGANQPQHF.

The CDR3 region has the DNA TGTGCCAGCAGCGTAAAACGACAGCTCACCGGGGAGCTGTTTTTT. Its translation: CASSVKRQLTGELFF. The chain has TRBV7-8 and TRBJ2-2, with TRBD1 as a possible D gene (5 bases). V was clipped by 5 bases and J by 4 bases, with 14 bases between them. CDR1 and CDR2 from the germline V gene are SGHVS and FQNEAQ. The CDR3 runs to 15 residues.

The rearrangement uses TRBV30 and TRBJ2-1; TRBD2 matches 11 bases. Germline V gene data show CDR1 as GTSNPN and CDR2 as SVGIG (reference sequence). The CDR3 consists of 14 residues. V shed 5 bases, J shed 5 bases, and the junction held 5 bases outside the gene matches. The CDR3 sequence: CAWGTSGGHNEQFF. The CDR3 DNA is TGTGCCTGGGGAACTAGCGGGGGTCACAATGAGCAGTTCTTC.

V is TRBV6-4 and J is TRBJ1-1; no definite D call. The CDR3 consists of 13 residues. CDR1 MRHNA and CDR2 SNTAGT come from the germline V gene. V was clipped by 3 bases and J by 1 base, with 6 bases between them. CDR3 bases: TGTGCCAGCAGTGAGCAGAAGAACACTGAAGCTTTCTTT. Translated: CASSEQKNTEAFF.

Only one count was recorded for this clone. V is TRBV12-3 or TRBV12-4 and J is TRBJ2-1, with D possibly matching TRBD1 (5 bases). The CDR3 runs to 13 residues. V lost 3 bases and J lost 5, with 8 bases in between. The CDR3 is CASSFSDNNEQFF. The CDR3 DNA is TGTGCCAGCAGTTTTTCGGACAACAATGAGCAGTTCTTC.